A single sample is the source of the 8 T cell receptor beta chains below, sequenced in a study of blood T cell repertoires in COVID-19 (TCRdb year 2020). Library preparation employed the immunoSEQ multiplex PCR assay. Not all clones reach the TCRdb copy of this immuneACCESS table, which keeps in-frame sequences only. Checked studies attribute under half of the gap to unresolved V genes and leave the rest unexplained. The table for this sample lists about 210,000 clones; about 83% of them were counted only once. 2% to 3% of the sample is held by the ten biggest clonotypes. The sequenced sample was peripheral blood. These receptors all stem from a woman between 35 and 50 years old with active or convalescent COVID-19.

CDR3 loop: CASSLGDRVETIYF. The CDR3 bases are TGTGCCAGCAGCTTAGGAGACCGTGTCGAGACCATATATTTT. This sequence joins TRBV5-6 and TRBJ1-3; D is undetermined. The CDR3 runs to 14 residues. Trimming stripped 2 bases from V and 10 bases from J, with 16 bases between. Germline values: CDR1 SGHDT, CDR2 YYEEEE. Drawing the rest from reference TRBV5-6 and TRBJ1-3, the complete variable domain is DAGVTQSPTHLIKTRGQQVTLRCSPKSGHDTVSWYQQALGQGPQFIFQYYEEEERQRGNFPDRFSGHQFPNYSSELNVNALLLGDSALYLCASSLGDRVETIYFGEGSWLTVV.

The genes are TRBV28 and TRBJ1-1; 8 positions agree with TRBD1. This CDR3 spans 13 amino acids. V trimming: 6 bases; J trimming: 1 base; junction bases outside the gene matches: 1. CDR1 is MDHEN, CDR2 SYDVKM, per germline. Here the CDR3 DNA reads TGTGCCAGCAGCACAGGGGGGAACACTGAAGCTTTCTTT. It codes for CASSTGGNTEAFF.

This chain links TRBV2 with TRBJ1-1; 9 positions agree with TRBD1. Germline trimming cut 5 bases from V and 6 bases from J; bases unmatched to any gene: 10. Germline V lookup: CDR1 SNHLY, CDR2 FYNNEI. This CDR3 is built from 15 residues. The CDR3 sequence: CASSRPGTGYPEAFF. CDR3 in DNA: TGTGCCAGCAGTCGTCCCGGGACAGGGTATCCTGAAGCTTTCTTT.

The V and J genes are TRBV11-2 and TRBJ2-1, with 9 positions matching TRBD2. Germline CDR1 is SGHAT and CDR2 is FQNNGV. The V gene end was trimmed by 5 bases and the J gene end by 4 bases; junction bases not matched to a gene: 3. The CDR3 runs to 14 residues. The CDR3 DNA sequence: TGTGCCAGCAGCCGACTAGCGGCATACAATGAGCAGTTCTTC. Its protein is CASSRLAAYNEQFF.

V is TRBV5-4 and J is TRBJ2-1; the match to TRBD2 covers 14 bases. J lost 7 bases, V lost 1 base, and 7 bases had no gene match. The germline V gene encodes CDR1 SGHNT and CDR2 YYREEE (reference sequence). This CDR3 region has 17 residues. The CDR3 region is CASSLPGLAGGGNEQFF. CDR3 sequence (DNA): TGTGCCAGCAGCTTGCCCGGACTAGCGGGAGGTGGAAATGAGCAGTTCTTC. Full variable domain (missing parts from reference TRBV5-4 and TRBJ2-1): ETGVTQSPTHLIKTRGQQVTLRCSSQSGHNTVSWYQQALGQGPQFIFQYYREEENGRGNFPPRFSGLQFPNYSSELNVNALELDDSALYLCASSLPGLAGGGNEQFFGPGTRLTVL.

The rearrangement uses TRBV7-2 and TRBJ1-2, with D perhaps TRBD1 (5 bases). The CDR3 sequence is 13 residues long. V was trimmed by 5 bases and J by 6 bases, leaving 13 bases between them. Per the germline V gene, CDR1 is SGHTA and CDR2 is FQGNSA. CDR3 in amino acids: CASSQGVGNGYTF. As DNA, the CDR3 is TGTGCCAGCAGCCAAGGGGTGGGTAATGGCTACACCTTC.

The chain recombines TRBV6-6 with TRBJ1-1, with TRBD1 identical over 7 bases. V was pared by 6 bases and J by 9 bases, with 10 bases of the junction left unmatched. The CDR3 has 13 amino acids. Germline lookup yields CDR1 MNHNY and CDR2 SVGAGI (reference sequence). Here the CDR3 DNA reads TGTGCCAGCAGCTCCACAACACAGGGGAAAGCTTTCTTT. Protein sequence: CASSSTTQGKAFF.

This clone has just one count. The chain recombines TRBV6-6 with TRBJ2-2; TRBD1 aligns across 8 bases. With V trimmed by 5 bases and J by 6 bases, 20 bases remained unmatched. The CDR3 consists of 19 residues. Germline CDR1 MNHNY, CDR2 SVGAGI (reference sequence). This CDR3 is CASSPSLRGQERASGELFF. The CDR3 DNA reads as TGTGCCAGCAGTCCGTCGTTACGGGGACAGGAGCGAGCGTCCGGGGAGCTGTTTTTT.